This is a list of T cell receptor beta chains from one sample in a study of long-term antiretroviral therapy in people with HIV. The data were produced by immunoSEQ multiplex PCR, yet TCRdb's version contains in-frame clones alone and is incomplete. This sample has about 28,000 clones, with more than 75% found just once. Sample: unsorted PBMCs, taken 2 years after starting antiretroviral therapy. All receptors derive from a middle-aged man with HIV. Each CDR3 is given with its conserved first and last residue. The D gene is left open where the match is weak. Clone size, where shown, is once, few, many, or a class for clones that have expanded.

V	D	J	size	CDR3	DNA
TRBV14	-	TRBJ2-6	-	CASSQGISGANVLTF	TGTGCCAGCAGCCAGGGAATCTCTGGGGCCAACGTCCTGACTTTC
TRBV5-1	-	TRBJ2-7	-	CASSPGRPLLGDEQYF	TGCGCCAGCAGCCCCGGACGGCCGCTCTTAGGCGACGAGCAGTACTTC
TRBV7-2	-	TRBJ1-3	-	CASSPGPGTGNTIYF	TGTGCCAGCAGCCCAGGCCCAGGGACTGGAAACACCATATATTTT
TRBV6-5	-	TRBJ1-6	-	CASRADYSLRSPLHF	TGTGCCAGCAGGGCAGACTACAGCCTGCGATCACCCCTCCACTTT
TRBV4-1	-	TRBJ2-1	-	CASSLSLGGGRSNEQFF	TGCGCCAGCAGCCTCTCTCTGGGTGGGGGTAGATCCAATGAGCAGTTCTTC
TRBV9	TRBD2	TRBJ2-5	-	CASSAPGLPETQYF	TGTGCCAGCAGCGCCCCGGGACTACCAGAGACCCAGTACTTC
TRBV19	-	TRBJ1-4	-	CASSIGAHNEKLFF	TGTGCCAGTAGTATTGGAGCCCATAATGAAAAACTGTTTTTT
TRBV5-4	-	TRBJ2-3	-	CASSGDRTQYF	TGTGCCAGCAGCGGGGATCGTACGCAGTATTTT
TRBV28	TRBD1	TRBJ1-1	-	CASKTPGTDHIAFF	TGTGCCAGCAAAACCCCAGGGACAGATCATATAGCTTTCTTT
TRBV27	-	TRBJ1-2	-	CASRGRGFLNGYTF	TGTGCCAGTAGGGGGAGGGGCTTTTTGAATGGCTACACCTTC
TRBV7-9	-	TRBJ2-3	-	CASSSSADTQYF	TGTGCCAGCAGCTCCTCAGCAGATACGCAGTATTTT
TRBV9	TRBD2	TRBJ2-5	-	CASSPFGGGETQYF	TGTGCCAGCAGCCCTTTCGGGGGGGGCGAGACCCAGTACTTC
TRBV28	TRBD2	TRBJ2-5	-	CASSLREGPQETQYF	TGTGCCAGCAGTTTAAGGGAGGGCCCGCAAGAGACCCAGTACTTC
TRBV10-3	-	TRBJ1-1	-	CAISVSGEAFF	TGTGCCATCAGTGTATCAGGTGAAGCTTTCTTT
TRBV11-3	TRBD1	TRBJ2-7	-	CASRKQGFGEQYF	TGTGCCAGCAGGAAACAGGGGTTTGGAGAGCAGTACTTC
TRBV10-1	TRBD1	TRBJ1-1	once	CASSDRGGTEAFF	TGCGCCAGCAGCGACAGGGGAGGGACTGAAGCTTTCTTT
TRBV7-2	-	TRBJ1-2	-	CASSPGWGYTF	TGTGCCAGCAGCCCTGGATGGGGCTACACCTTC
TRBV7-8	-	TRBJ1-5	-	CASSLVGRRNQPQHF	TGTGCCAGCAGCTTAGTTGGCAGGCGGAATCAGCCCCAGCATTTT
TRBV9	-	TRBJ1-2	-	CASSEPAALLNYGYTF	TGTGCCAGCAGCGAACCGGCAGCCCTACTCAACTATGGCTACACCTTC
TRBV19	TRBD1	TRBJ1-5	-	CASSTVTGGVNQPQHF	TGTGCCAGTAGTACAGTTACAGGGGGCGTAAATCAGCCCCAGCATTTT
TRBV28	-	TRBJ2-7	-	CASSIRSGTYEQYF	TGTGCCAGCAGTATCCGGAGCGGAACCTACGAGCAGTACTTC
TRBV4-1	TRBD1	TRBJ1-1	-	CASSQEGTDTEAFF	TGCGCCAGCAGCCAGGAGGGGACAGACACTGAAGCTTTCTTT
TRBV10-1	TRBD1	TRBJ2-6	few	CASSSDRGDASNVLTF	TGCGCCAGCAGTTCGGACAGGGGGGATGCGTCCAACGTCCTGACTTTC
TRBV7-9	-	TRBJ2-2	-	CASSPGRFTGELFF	TGTGCCAGCAGCCCGGGACGGTTCACCGGGGAGCTGTTTTTT
TRBV7-2	-	TRBJ1-4	-	CASSLLHSEKLFF	TGTGCCAGCAGCTTACTTCACAGTGAAAAACTGTTTTTT
TRBV7-9	-	TRBJ1-1	-	CASSLRDLREAFF	TGTGCCAGCAGCCTTAGGGACCTCAGGGAAGCTTTCTTT
TRBV10-3	TRBD2	TRBJ2-7	-	CASGTSGSYEQYF	TGTGCCTCCGGGACTAGCGGCTCCTACGAGCAGTACTTC
TRBV21-1	-	TRBJ2-3	-	CASSKVRLALEGTDTQYF	TGTGCCAGCAGCAAAGTCCGACTAGCCTTAGAGGGCACAGATACGCAGTATTTT
TRBV9	-	TRBJ1-1	-	CASSAPGLGAFF	TGTGCCAGCAGCGCACCGGGACTTGGAGCTTTCTTT
TRBV5-1	-	TRBJ2-3	-	CASSSEGPDTQYF	TGCGCCAGCAGCTCAGAGGGGCCAGATACGCAGTATTTT
TRBV11-3	-	TRBJ1-1	once	CASSLIRGAEAFF	TGTGCCAGCAGCTTAATAAGGGGGGCTGAAGCTTTCTTT
TRBV5-1	TRBD1	TRBJ1-2	-	CASSGGTVPNYGYTF	TGCGCCAGCAGCGGGGGGACAGTCCCCAACTATGGCTACACCTTC
TRBV2	-	TRBJ2-7	-	CASSEPGEEQYF	TGTGCCAGCAGTGAACCAGGGGAAGAGCAGTACTTC
TRBV27	-	TRBJ2-7	few	CASSLVASDYEQYF	TGTGCCAGCAGTTTGGTGGCCAGTGACTACGAGCAGTACTTC